The rows below give T cell receptor beta chains drawn from one sample of a study of OX40 agonist ivuxolimab in advanced cancers. TCRdb's copy holds only in-frame clones and misses some; the assay was immunoSEQ multiplex PCR. Among 57,000 or so clones listed, under 85% were seen once. This specimen was CD4+ or CD8+ T cells sorted from blood, taken in a trial of the OX40 agonist ivuxolimab. These receptors originate from an adult with an advanced solid tumor such as melanoma, head and neck, liver or kidney cancer. Both conserved end residues are part of each CDR3. A D gene is named only where the DNA matches it firmly. Not every row has a clone size; where given, it reads once, few, many or a size class.

j_gene	abundance	v_gene	d_gene	CDR3nt	CDR3aa
TRBJ1-4	-	TRBV29-1	-	TGCAGCGTTGGACAGGAAGGTGGGGTTGAAAAACTGTTTTTT	CSVGQEGGVEKLFF
TRBJ1-4	-	TRBV30	-	TGTGCCCTAAGCGCCGGGAATGAAAAACTGTTTTTT	CALSAGNEKLFF
TRBJ2-7	few	TRBV5-4	TRBD2	TGTGCCAGCAGCCGGGGGAGGGAATCCTACGAGCAGTACTTC	CASSRGRESYEQYF
TRBJ1-2	-	TRBV7-9	-	TGTGCCAGCAGCTTAGGCCGGGGAATCGACACCTTC	CASSLGRGIDTF
TRBJ1-2	-	TRBV5-1	-	TGCGCCAGCAGCTTGGAAGCGGGGGGCAGTGGCTACACCTTC	CASSLEAGGSGYTF
TRBJ2-4	-	TRBV5-1	TRBD1	TGCGCCAGCAGCTTGGAACCGGGACAGGACATCATTCAGTACTTC	CASSLEPGQDIIQYF
TRBJ2-7	-	TRBV11-2	TRBD2	TGTGCCAGCAGCCCACGGAGGACTAGCTACGAGCAGTACTTC	CASSPRRTSYEQYF
TRBJ2-3	-	TRBV25-1	-	TGTGCCACTCGGGACTCCCAACTCGCTACGCAGTATTTT	CATRDSQLATQYF
TRBJ2-2	-	TRBV7-3	TRBD1	TGTGCCAGCAGCTCTCGACAGGGGGGCACCGGGGAGCTGTTTTTT	CASSSRQGGTGELFF
TRBJ2-2	-	TRBV7-9	TRBD1	TGTGCCAGCAGCTTTTGGACAGGGTCGAACACCGGGGAGCTGTTTTTT	CASSFWTGSNTGELFF
TRBJ1-4	-	TRBV5-1	TRBD1	TGCGCCAGCAGCCGAGCCGGGACAGGGGATGAAAAACTGTTTTTT	CASSRAGTGDEKLFF
TRBJ2-3	-	TRBV7-9	TRBD2	TGTGCCAGCAGCTTACTAGCGGGGGGGAGCACAGATACGCAGTATTTT	CASSLLAGGSTDTQYF
TRBJ2-5	-	TRBV18	TRBD2	TGTGCCAGCTCACCACAAACTAGCGGCCAAGAGACCCAGTACTTC	CASSPQTSGQETQYF
TRBJ2-3	-	TRBV11-1	-	TGTGCCAGCAGCTTTCAGACTAGCACAGATACGCAGTATTTT	CASSFQTSTDTQYF
TRBJ1-2	-	TRBV9	TRBD1	TGTGCCAGCGGGGCCGGGACAGGGATCCCCAGTCAGGGCTACACCTTC	CASGAGTGIPSQGYTF
TRBJ2-1	once	TRBV28	TRBD2	TGTGCCAGCAGTCAAGTTACTAGCGGGGGGCCCCCCTACAATGAGCAGTTCTTC	CASSQVTSGGPPYNEQFF
TRBJ2-3	-	TRBV30	TRBD2	TGTGCCTGGAGTGCGCTAGCGGGGGGGCATACGCAGTATTTT	CAWSALAGGHTQYF
TRBJ1-1	-	TRBV21-1	-	TGTGCCAGCGGGAGGGGGCTGACAGGGCACGACACTGAAGCTTTCTTT	CASGRGLTGHDTEAFF
TRBJ1-3	-	TRBV5-4	-	TGTGCCAGCAGCTTGAGGGGAAACACCATATATTTT	CASSLRGNTIYF
TRBJ1-4	-	TRBV5-1	-	TGCGCCAGCAGCCTTTCATTCGCCGGGGGTAATGAAAAACTGTTTTTT	CASSLSFAGGNEKLFF
TRBJ1-1	-	TRBV5-1	-	TGCGCCAGCAGCTTGCAGGGGTGGGGCACTGAAGCTTTCTTT	CASSLQGWGTEAFF
TRBJ1-2	-	TRBV7-9	-	TGTGCCAGCAGCTTAGGGGAGGGAGGGATATATGAGATCTATGGCTACACCTTC	CASSLGEGGIYEIYGYTF
TRBJ2-5	-	TRBV27	-	TGTGCCAGCAGTTTATCGAGGGGCCGGGATAAGACCCAGTACTTC	CASSLSRGRDKTQYF
TRBJ1-2	once	TRBV28	-	TGTGCCAGCGGCCTTGATGACTACACCTTC	CASGLDDYTF
TRBJ1-1	-	TRBV11-3	-	TGTGCCAGCAGCTTCTCCAACACGAGACGTGAAGCTTTCTTT	CASSFSNTRREAFF
TRBJ1-4	-	TRBV27	-	TGTGCCAGCAGTCTCCGGGAAAATGAAAAACTGTTTTTT	CASSLRENEKLFF
TRBJ2-1	-	TRBV18	-	TGTGCCAGCTCACCCCTGGACTCAAGCTCCTACAATGAGCAGTTCTTC	CASSPLDSSSYNEQFF
TRBJ2-2	-	TRBV11-2	-	TGTGCCAGCAGCTTAGTTGGCAGCTCGAACACCGGGGAGCTGTTTTTT	CASSLVGSSNTGELFF
TRBJ1-5	-	TRBV28	-	TGTGCCAGCCATAGGGGCAGGGGTGGTCAGCCCCAGCATTTT	CASHRGRGGQPQHF
TRBJ1-1	-	TRBV6-5	-	TGTGCCAGCAGTTACCAACGGACAGTGAACACTGAAGCTTTCTTT	CASSYQRTVNTEAFF
TRBJ2-3	-	TRBV5-1	TRBD2	TGCGCCAGCAGCTTGTCGCTAGCGGGTAGCACAGATACGCAGTATTTT	CASSLSLAGSTDTQYF
TRBJ2-3	-	TRBV9	TRBD1	TGTGCCAGCAGCTCTAGGACAGGTGACGGAGATACGCAGTATTTT	CASSSRTGDGDTQYF
TRBJ2-3	-	TRBV2	TRBD1	TGTGCCAGCCACGACAGGGGCAATACGCAGTATTTT	CASHDRGNTQYF
TRBJ1-2	-	TRBV10-3	-	TGTGCCATCACCCAATCATCAGTGGAAACGGGTGGCTACACCTTC	CAITQSSVETGGYTF
TRBJ1-2	once	TRBV11-2	-	TGTGCCAGCAGCCAGGGGTTATCGAACTATGGCTACACCTTC	CASSQGLSNYGYTF
TRBJ2-5	-	TRBV9	TRBD2	TGTGCCAGCAGCGTCCGAGCCGCCTCCGGGAGGGAGACCCAGTACTTC	CASSVRAASGRETQYF
TRBJ1-4	-	TRBV28	-	TGTGCCAGCAGTGGCGGGGATTATAATGAAAAACTGTTTTTT	CASSGGDYNEKLFF
TRBJ1-4	-	TRBV7-9	TRBD1	TGTGCCAGCAGCTTAGGACAGGGGAATGAAAAACTGTTTTTT	CASSLGQGNEKLFF
TRBJ1-1	-	TRBV10-3	-	TGTGCCATCAGGGGGGATTCCCAAGCTTTCTTT	CAIRGDSQAFF
TRBJ1-1	few	TRBV7-9	-	TGTGCCAGCAGCTTAGGTCTTATTGCCGTCGACACTGAAGCTTTCTTT	CASSLGLIAVDTEAFF
TRBJ1-5	-	TRBV4-2	TRBD1	TGTGCCAGCAGCCAGGACGGGACAGAAGATCAGCCCCAGCATTTT	CASSQDGTEDQPQHF
TRBJ1-4	-	TRBV29-1	-	TGCAGCGTTGAAGACCCCTCTAGTAATGAAAAACTGTTTTTT	CSVEDPSSNEKLFF
TRBJ1-3	-	TRBV19	TRBD1	TGTGCCAGTAGTTTCCGGGACAGTTTTGGAAACACCATATATTTT	CASSFRDSFGNTIYF
TRBJ2-6	-	TRBV10-3	TRBD1	TGTGCCATCAGTGGAGGACAGGGGGCATCACTACTACCTGGGGCCAACGTCCTGACTTTC	CAISGGQGASLLPGANVLTF
TRBJ2-6	once	TRBV4-1	-	TGCGCCAGCAGCCAAGCACAAAGCCAGGGTCAAGTAGTCAACGTCCTGACTTTC	CASSQAQSQGQVVNVLTF
TRBJ2-5	-	TRBV18	-	TGTGCCAGCTCAGGAGGGGAACAAGAGACCCAGTACTTC	CASSGGEQETQYF
TRBJ2-7	-	TRBV6-6	-	TGTGCCAGCAGTTTAAAATTGGGATCCTACGAGCAGTACTTC	CASSLKLGSYEQYF
TRBJ2-3	-	TRBV6-5	TRBD1	TGTGCCAGCAGTTTTCAGACAGGGGGGACAGATACGCAGTATTTT	CASSFQTGGTDTQYF
TRBJ2-3	-	TRBV19	TRBD1	TGTGCCAGTAGTATGGGACAGGGGCCAGATACGCAGTATTTT	CASSMGQGPDTQYF
TRBJ1-5	-	TRBV7-2	TRBD1	TGTGCCAGCAGCTTAGGCCTTCCGGGACAGGGGGGTCGCAATCAGCCCCAGCATTTT	CASSLGLPGQGGRNQPQHF
TRBJ1-2	-	TRBV28	-	TGTGCCAGCAGCTCATTACACCAGGGGTTCTATGGCTACACCTTC	CASSSLHQGFYGYTF
TRBJ2-5	-	TRBV11-1	TRBD2	TGTGCCAGCAGCGCCAAGGGAGGGTTGGAGACCCAGTACTTC	CASSAKGGLETQYF
TRBJ2-5	-	TRBV5-1	TRBD1	TGCGCCAGCAGTCAGGGGGCCAGTTACCAAGAGACCCAGTACTTC	CASSQGASYQETQYF
TRBJ1-1	-	TRBV10-3	TRBD1	TGTGCCATCAACGGACAGGGAGGAGTGGACACTGAAGCTTTCTTT	CAINGQGGVDTEAFF
TRBJ1-3	medium-sized	TRBV2	TRBD1	TGTGCCAGCAAAAGGACAGGGTTAGGACTGGCGGAAAACACCATATATTTT	CASKRTGLGLAENTIYF